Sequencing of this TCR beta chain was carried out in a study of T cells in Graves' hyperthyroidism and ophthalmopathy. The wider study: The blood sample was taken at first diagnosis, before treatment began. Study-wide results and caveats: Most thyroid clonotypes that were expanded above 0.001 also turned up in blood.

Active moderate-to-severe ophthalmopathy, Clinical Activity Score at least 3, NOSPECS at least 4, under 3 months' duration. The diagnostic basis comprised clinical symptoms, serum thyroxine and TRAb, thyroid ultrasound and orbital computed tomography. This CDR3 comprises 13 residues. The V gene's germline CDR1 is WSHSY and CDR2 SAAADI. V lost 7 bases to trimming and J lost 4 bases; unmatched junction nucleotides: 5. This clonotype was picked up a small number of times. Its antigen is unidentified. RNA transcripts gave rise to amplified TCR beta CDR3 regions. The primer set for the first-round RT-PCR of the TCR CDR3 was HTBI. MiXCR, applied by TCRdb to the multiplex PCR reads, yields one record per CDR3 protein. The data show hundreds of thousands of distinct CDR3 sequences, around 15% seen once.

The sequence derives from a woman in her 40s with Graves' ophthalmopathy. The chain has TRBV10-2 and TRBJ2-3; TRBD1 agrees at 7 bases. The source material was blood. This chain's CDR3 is CASNRGNPDTQYF. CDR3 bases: TGCGCCAGCAACAGGGGCAACCCAGATACGCAGTATTTT.